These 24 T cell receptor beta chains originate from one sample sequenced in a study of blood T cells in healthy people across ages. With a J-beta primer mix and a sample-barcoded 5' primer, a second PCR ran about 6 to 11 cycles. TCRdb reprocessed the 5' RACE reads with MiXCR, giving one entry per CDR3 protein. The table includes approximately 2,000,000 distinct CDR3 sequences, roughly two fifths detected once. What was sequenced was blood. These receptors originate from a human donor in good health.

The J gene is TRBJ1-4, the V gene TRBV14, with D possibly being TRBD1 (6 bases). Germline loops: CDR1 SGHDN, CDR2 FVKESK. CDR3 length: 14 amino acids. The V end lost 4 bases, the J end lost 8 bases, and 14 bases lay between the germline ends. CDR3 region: CASSPTGLGEKLFF. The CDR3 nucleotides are TGTGCCAGCAGCCCTACAGGGCTTGGGGAAAAACTGTTTTTT.

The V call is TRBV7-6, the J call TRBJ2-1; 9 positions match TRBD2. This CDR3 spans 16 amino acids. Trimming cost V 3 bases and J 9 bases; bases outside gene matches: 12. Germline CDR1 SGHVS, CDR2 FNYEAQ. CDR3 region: CASSLLAGGQLVEQFF. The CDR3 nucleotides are TGTGCCAGCAGCTTGCTCGCGGGGGGGCAGCTTGTTGAGCAGTTCTTC.

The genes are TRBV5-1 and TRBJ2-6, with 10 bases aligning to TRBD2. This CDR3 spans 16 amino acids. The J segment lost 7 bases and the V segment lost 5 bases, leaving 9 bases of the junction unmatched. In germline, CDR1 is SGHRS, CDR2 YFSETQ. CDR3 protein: CASSPRLAGIANVLTF. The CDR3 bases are TGCGCCAGCAGTCCTCGACTAGCGGGCATTGCCAACGTCCTGACTTTC.

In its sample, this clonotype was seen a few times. CDR3 nucleotide sequence: TGTGCCAGCAGCACACTAGCGGGGGCCTTTAGCACAGATACGCAGTATTTT. Protein sequence: CASSTLAGAFSTDTQYF. V usage is TRBV7-2 and J usage is TRBJ2-3; 11 bases are a match to TRBD2. CDR1 is SGHTA and CDR2 is FQGNSA in the germline V gene. The CDR3 has 17 amino acids. The trim removed 5 bases at V and 0 bases at J, leaving 7 bases unmatched.

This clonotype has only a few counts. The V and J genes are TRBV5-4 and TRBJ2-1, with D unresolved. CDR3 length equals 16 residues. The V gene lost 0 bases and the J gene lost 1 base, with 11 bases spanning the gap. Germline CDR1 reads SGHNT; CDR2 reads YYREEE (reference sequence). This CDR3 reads CASSLEASPSYNEQFF. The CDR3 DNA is TGTGCCAGCAGCTTGGAGGCCAGCCCTTCCTACAATGAGCAGTTCTTC. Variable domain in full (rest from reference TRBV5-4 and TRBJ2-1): ETGVTQSPTHLIKTRGQQVTLRCSSQSGHNTVSWYQQALGQGPQFIFQYYREEENGRGNFPPRFSGLQFPNYSSELNVNALELDDSALYLCASSLEASPSYNEQFFGPGTRLTVL.

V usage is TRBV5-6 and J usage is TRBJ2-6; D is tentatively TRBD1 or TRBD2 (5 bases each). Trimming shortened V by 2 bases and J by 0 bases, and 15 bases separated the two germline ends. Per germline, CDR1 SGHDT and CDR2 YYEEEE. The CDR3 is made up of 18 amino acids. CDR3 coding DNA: TGTGCCAGCAGCTTATTCACCGGGGCCGACTCTGGGGCCAACGTCCTGACTTTC. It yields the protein CASSLFTGADSGANVLTF.

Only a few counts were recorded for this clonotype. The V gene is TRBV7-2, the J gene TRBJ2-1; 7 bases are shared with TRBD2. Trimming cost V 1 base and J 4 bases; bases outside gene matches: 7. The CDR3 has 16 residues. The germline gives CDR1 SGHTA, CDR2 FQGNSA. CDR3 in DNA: TGTGCCAGCAGCTTAGGTGGGGGGGGAACGTACAATGAGCAGTTCTTC. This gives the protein CASSLGGGGTYNEQFF.

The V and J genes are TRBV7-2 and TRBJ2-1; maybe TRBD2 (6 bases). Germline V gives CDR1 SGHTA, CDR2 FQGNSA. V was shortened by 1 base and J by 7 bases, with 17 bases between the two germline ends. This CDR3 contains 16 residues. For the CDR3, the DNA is TGTGCCAGCAGCTTAGTCGCGGGATCTGTAGTAAATGAGCAGTTCTTC. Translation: CASSLVAGSVVNEQFF.

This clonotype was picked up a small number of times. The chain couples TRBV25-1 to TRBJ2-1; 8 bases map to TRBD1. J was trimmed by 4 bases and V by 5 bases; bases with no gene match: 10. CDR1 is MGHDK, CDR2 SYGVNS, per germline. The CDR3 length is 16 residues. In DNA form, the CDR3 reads TGTGCCAGCAGTTCACCGGGACAGGCTAAATACAATGAGCAGTTCTTC. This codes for CASSSPGQAKYNEQFF.

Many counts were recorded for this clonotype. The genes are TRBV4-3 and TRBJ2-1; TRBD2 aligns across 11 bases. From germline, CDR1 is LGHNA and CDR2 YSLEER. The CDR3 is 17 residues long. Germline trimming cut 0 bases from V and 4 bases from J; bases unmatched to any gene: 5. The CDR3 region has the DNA TGCGCCAGCAGCCAAGATCCGGCTAGCGGGGGGTACAATGAGCAGTTCTTC. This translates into CASSQDPASGGYNEQFF.

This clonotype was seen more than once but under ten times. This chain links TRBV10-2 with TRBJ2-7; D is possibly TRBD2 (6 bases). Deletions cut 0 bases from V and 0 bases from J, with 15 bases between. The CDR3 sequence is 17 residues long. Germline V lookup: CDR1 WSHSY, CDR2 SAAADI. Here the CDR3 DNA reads TGCGCCAGCAGTGAGTCGGCGGGGCAGCGAAGCTCCTACGAGCAGTACTTC. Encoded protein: CASSESAGQRSSYEQYF.

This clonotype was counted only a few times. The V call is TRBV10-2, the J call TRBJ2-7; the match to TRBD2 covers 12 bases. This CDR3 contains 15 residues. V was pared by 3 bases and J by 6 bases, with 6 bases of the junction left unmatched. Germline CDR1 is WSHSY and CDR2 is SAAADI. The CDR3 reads CASSDLAGGPSEQYF. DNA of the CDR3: TGCGCCAGCAGTGACCTAGCGGGGGGGCCGAGCGAGCAGTACTTC.

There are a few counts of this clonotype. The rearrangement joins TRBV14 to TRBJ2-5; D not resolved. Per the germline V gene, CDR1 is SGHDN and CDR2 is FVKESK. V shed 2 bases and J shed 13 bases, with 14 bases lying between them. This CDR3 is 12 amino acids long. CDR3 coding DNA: TGTGCCAGCAGCCAACCCCCTATGAGGTTGTACTTC. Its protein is CASSQPPMRLYF.

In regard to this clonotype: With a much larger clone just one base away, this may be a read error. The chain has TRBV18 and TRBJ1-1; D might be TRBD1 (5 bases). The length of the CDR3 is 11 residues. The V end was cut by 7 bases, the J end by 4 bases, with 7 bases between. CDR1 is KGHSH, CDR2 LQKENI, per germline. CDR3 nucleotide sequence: TGTGCCAGCTTCGGGGGCACTGAAGCTTTCTTT. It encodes CASFGGTEAFF.

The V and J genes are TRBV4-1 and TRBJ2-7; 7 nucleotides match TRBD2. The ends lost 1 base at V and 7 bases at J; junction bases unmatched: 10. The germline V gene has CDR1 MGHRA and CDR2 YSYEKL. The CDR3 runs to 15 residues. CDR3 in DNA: TGCGCCAGCAGCCAAGTCTATCCAGCGGGGAGGGAGCAGTACTTC. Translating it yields CASSQVYPAGREQYF.

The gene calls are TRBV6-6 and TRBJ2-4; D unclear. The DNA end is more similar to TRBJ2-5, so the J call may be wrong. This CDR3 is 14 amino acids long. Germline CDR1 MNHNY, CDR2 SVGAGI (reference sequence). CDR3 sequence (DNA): TGTGCCAGCAGTTATGGGCCCAGCCAAGAGACCCAGTACTTC. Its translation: CASSYGPSQETQYF.

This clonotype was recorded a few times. As DNA, the CDR3 is TGTGCCAGCAGTTTATTCCCCCCGTCGGGGGGCCACGAGCAGTACTTC. It yields the protein CASSLFPPSGGHEQYF. V is TRBV12-3 or TRBV12-4 and J is TRBJ2-5; a weak D match, TRBD2 (7 bases). The DNA end lines up better with TRBJ2-7; the J call may be wrong. CDR3 length: 16 amino acids.

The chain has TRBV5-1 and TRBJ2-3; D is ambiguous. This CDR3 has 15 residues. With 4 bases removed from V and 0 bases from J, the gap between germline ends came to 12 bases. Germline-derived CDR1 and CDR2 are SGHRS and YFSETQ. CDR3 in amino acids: CASSLDIPSTDTQYF. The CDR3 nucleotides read TGCGCCAGCAGCCTTGACATCCCTAGCACAGATACGCAGTATTTT.

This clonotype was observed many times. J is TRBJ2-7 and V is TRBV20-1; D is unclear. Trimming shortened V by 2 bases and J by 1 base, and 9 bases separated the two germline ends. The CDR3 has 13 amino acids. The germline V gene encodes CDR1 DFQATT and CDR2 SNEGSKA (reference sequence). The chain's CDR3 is CSARFLDSYEQYF. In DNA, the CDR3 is TGCAGTGCTAGATTTTTGGATTCCTACGAGCAGTACTTC.

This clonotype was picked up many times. This chain's CDR3 is CASSFTGVAYEQYF. Written as DNA, the CDR3 is TGTGCCAGCAGTTTTACGGGGGTCGCCTACGAGCAGTACTTC. V usage is TRBV12-3 or TRBV12-4 and J usage is TRBJ2-7, with D perhaps TRBD2 (6 bases). The CDR3 runs to 14 residues. Trimming removed 3 bases at V and 2 bases at J, with 11 bases between.

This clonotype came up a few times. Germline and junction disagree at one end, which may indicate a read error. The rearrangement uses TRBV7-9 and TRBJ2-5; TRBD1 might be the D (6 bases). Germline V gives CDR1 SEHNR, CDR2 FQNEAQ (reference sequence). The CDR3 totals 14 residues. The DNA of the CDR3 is TGTTCCAGCAGCTTGTTGCAGGGGAGACAGACCCAGTACTTC. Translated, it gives CSSSLLQGRQTQYF.

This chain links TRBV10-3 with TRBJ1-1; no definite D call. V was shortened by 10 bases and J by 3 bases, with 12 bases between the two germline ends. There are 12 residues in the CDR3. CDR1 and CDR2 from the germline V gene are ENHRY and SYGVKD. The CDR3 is CATKSGDTEAFF. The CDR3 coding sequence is TGTGCCACGAAGTCGGGAGACACTGAAGCTTTCTTT.

CDR3 coding DNA: TGCGCCAGCAGCTTCCCGGGACAGGGCTATGAGCAGTTCTTC. This codes for CASSFPGQGYEQFF. This chain connects TRBV5-1 to TRBJ2-1; TRBD1 matches 9 bases. This CDR3 spans 14 amino acids. The junction had 5 bases not matched to a gene; V was cut back by 2 bases and J by 8 bases. CDR1 is SGHRS, CDR2 YFSETQ, per germline.

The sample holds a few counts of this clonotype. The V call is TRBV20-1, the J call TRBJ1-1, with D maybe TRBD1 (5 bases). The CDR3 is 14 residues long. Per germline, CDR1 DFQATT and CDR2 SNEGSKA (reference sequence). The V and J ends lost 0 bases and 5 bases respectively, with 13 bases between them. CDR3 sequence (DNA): TGCAGTGCTAGAGACCCTAAAAGGGGTACTGAAGCTTTCTTT. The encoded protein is CSARDPKRGTEAFF.